In this sample, the clone carrying this T cell receptor beta chain turned up a few times. The data were taken from a study of T-cell reconstitution after alpha-beta-depleted transplantation in children. The CDR3 consists of 16 residues. Germline V lookup: CDR1 SGHAT, CDR2 FQDESV (reference sequence). V trimming: 4 bases; J trimming: 9 bases; junction bases outside the gene matches: 15. Unique molecular identifiers were built into the TCRbeta library. TCRdb re-called the PCR reads with MiXCR, one entry per CDR3 protein. The sample holds 420,000 or so distinct CDR3 sequences, 9.5% to 13% seen once. The receptor was derived from a human donor who donated a stem cell graft to a child with acute myeloid leukemia. This specimen consisted of PBMCs from the stem cell graft donor, obtained from the stem cell graft. The genes are TRBV11-1 and TRBJ2-1, with 7 bases matching TRBD2. The CDR3 DNA reads TGTGCCAGCAGCTATCTTGATAATGGCGGGAGTCTTGAGCAGTTCTTC. Protein product: CASSYLDNGGSLEQFF.